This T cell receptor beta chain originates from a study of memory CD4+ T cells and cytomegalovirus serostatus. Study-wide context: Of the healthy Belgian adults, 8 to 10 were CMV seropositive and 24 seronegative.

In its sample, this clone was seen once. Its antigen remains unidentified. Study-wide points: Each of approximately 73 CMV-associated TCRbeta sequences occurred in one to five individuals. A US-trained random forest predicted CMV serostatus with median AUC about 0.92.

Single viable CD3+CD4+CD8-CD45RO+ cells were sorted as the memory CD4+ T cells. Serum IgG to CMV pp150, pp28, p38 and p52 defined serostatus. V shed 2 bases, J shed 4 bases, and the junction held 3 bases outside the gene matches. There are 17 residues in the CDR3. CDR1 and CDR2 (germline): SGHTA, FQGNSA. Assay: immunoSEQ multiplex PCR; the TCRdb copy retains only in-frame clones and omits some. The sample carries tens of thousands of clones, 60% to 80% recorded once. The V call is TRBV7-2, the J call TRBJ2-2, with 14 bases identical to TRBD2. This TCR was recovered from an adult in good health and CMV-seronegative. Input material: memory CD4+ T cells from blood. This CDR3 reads CASSLTGLAGGTGELFF. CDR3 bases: TGTGCCAGCAGCTTAACAGGACTAGCGGGAGGCACCGGGGAGCTGTTTTTT.